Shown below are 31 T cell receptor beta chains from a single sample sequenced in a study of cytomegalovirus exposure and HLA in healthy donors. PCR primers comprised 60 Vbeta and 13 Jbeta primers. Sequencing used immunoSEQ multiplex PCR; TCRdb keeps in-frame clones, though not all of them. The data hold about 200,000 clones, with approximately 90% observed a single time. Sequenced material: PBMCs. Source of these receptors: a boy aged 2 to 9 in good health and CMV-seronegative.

The CDR3 is CASSLRDSSYNEQFF. In DNA form, the CDR3 reads TGTGCCAGCAGCTTAAGGGACAGCTCCTACAATGAGCAGTTCTTC. The chain uses TRBV7-9 and TRBJ2-1; 7 bases align to TRBD1. The CDR3 covers 15 residues. V was clipped by 2 bases and J by 0 bases; unmatched bases: 1. CDR1 is SEHNR, CDR2 FQNEAQ, per germline (reference sequence).

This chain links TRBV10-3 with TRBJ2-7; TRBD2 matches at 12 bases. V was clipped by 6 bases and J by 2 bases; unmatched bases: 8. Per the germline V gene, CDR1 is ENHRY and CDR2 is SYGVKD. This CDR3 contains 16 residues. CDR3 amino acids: CAIRTERTSGTYEQYF. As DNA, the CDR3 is TGTGCCATCAGAACCGAGCGGACTAGCGGGACCTACGAGCAGTACTTC.

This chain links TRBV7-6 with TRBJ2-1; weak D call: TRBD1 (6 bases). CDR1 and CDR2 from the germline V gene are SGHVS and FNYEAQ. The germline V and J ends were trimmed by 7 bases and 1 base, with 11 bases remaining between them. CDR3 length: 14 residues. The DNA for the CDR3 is TGTGCCAGCACTGGGGGCGGGTCCTACAATGAGCAGTTCTTC. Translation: CASTGGGSYNEQFF.

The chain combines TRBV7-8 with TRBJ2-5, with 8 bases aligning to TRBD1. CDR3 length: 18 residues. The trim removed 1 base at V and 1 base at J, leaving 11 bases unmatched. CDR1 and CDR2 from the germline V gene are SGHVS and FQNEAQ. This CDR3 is CASSLVVEGDRSQETQYF. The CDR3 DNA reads TGTGCCAGCAGCTTAGTGGTTGAGGGGGACAGGAGCCAAGAGACCCAGTACTTC.

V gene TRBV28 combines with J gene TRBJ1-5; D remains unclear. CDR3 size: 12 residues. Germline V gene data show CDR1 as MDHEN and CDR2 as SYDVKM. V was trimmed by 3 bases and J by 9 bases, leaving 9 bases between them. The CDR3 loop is CASSFGRGPQHF. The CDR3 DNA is TGTGCCAGCAGTTTTGGACGGGGGCCCCAGCATTTT.

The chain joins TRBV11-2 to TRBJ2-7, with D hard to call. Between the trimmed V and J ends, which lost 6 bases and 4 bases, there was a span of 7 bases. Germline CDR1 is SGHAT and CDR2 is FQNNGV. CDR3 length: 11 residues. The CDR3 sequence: CASSHSYEQYF. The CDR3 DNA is TGTGCCAGCAGTCACAGTTACGAGCAGTACTTC.

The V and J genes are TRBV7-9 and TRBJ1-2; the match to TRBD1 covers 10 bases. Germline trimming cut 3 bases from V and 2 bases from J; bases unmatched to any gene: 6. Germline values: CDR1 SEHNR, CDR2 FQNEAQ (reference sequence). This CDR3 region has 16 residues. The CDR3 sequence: CASSLTGGGGNYGYTF. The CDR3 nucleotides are TGTGCCAGCAGCTTGACAGGGGGCGGGGGGAACTATGGCTACACCTTC.

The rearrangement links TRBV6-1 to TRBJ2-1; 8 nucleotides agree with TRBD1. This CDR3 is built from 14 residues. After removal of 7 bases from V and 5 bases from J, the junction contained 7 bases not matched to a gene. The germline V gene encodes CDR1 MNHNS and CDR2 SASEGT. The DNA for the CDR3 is TGTGCCAGCACAACAGGGGGAACAAACAATGAGCAGTTCTTC. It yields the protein CASTTGGTNNEQFF.

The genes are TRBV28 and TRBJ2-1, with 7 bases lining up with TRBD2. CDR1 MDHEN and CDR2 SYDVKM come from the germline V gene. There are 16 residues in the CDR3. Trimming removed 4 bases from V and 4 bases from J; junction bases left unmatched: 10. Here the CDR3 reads CASSSDVASGYNEQFF. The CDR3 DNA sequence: TGTGCCAGCAGTTCGGACGTGGCTAGCGGTTACAATGAGCAGTTCTTC.

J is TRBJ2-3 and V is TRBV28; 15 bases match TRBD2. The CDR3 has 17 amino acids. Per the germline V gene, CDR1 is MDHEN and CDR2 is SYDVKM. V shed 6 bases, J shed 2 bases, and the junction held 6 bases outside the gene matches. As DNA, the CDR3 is TGTGCCAGCAGGTCGGGACTAGCGGGGGGACTCACAGATACGCAGTATTTT. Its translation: CASRSGLAGGLTDTQYF.

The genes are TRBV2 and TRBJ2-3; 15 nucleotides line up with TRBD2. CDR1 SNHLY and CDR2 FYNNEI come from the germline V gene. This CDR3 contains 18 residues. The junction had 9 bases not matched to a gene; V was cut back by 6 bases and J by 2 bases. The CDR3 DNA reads TGTGCCAGCAGCCCCGGGACTAGCGGGAGGTGGGTCACAGATACGCAGTATTTT. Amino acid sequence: CASSPGTSGRWVTDTQYF.

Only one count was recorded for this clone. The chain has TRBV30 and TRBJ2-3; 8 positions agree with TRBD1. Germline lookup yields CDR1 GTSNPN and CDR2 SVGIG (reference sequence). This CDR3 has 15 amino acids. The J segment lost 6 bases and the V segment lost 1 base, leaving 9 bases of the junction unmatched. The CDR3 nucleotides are TGTGCCTGGAGTGCATTACAGGGGGAAGGGGATACGCAGTATTTT. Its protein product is CAWSALQGEGDTQYF.

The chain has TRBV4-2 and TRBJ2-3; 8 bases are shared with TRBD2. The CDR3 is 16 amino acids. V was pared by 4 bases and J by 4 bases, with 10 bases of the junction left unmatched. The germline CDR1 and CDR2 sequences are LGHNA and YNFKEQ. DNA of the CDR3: TGTGCCAGCAGCCCACCGACCGGGGGGGCCGCAGATACGCAGTATTTT. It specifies CASSPPTGGAADTQYF.

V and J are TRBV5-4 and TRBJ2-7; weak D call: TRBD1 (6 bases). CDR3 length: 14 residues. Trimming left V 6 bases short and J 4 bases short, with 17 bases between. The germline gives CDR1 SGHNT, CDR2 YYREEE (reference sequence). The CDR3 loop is CASTPDRSLYEQYF. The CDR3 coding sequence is TGTGCCAGCACCCCGGACAGAAGCCTTTACGAGCAGTACTTC.

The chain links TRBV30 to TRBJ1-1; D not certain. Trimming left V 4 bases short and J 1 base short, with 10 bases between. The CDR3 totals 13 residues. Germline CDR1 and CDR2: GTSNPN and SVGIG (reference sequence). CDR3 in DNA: TGTGCCTGGAACAAAAGACAGAACACTGAAGCTTTCTTT. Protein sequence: CAWNKRQNTEAFF.

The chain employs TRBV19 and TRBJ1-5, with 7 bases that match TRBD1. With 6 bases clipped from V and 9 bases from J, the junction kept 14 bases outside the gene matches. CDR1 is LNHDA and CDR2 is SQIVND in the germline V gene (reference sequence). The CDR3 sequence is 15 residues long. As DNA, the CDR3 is TGTGCCAGTAGCATTGACAGGGCCGAGACGGGGCCCCAGCATTTT. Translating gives CASSIDRAETGPQHF.

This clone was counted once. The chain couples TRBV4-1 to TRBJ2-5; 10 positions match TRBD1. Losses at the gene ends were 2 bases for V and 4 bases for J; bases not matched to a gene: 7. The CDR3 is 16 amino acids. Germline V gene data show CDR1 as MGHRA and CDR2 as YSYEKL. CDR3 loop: CASSQPGTGDGETQYF. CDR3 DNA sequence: TGCGCCAGCAGCCAACCCGGGACAGGGGATGGAGAGACCCAGTACTTC.

CDR3 amino acids: CASSPRGRAYEQYF. DNA for the CDR3: TGTGCCAGCAGTCCGCGCGGCAGGGCCTACGAGCAGTACTTC. The V and J genes are TRBV28 and TRBJ2-7, with a weak D call TRBD1 (5 bases). Trimming cost V 5 bases and J 2 bases, with 13 bases left between them. The CDR3 is 14 residues long. Germline V gives CDR1 MDHEN, CDR2 SYDVKM.

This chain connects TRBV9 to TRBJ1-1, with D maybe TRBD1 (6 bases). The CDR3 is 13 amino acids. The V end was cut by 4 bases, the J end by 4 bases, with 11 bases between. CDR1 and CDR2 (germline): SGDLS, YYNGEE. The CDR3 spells CASSKGGTTEAFF. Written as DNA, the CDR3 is TGTGCCAGCAGCAAGGGGGGGACCACTGAAGCTTTCTTT.

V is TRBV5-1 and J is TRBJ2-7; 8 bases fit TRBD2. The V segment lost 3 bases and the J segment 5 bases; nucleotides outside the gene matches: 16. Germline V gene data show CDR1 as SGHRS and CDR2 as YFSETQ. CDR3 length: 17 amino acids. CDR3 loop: CASSSGGGGYDSDEQYF. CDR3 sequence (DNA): TGCGCCAGCAGCTCCGGGGGGGGCGGGTATGATTCGGACGAGCAGTACTTC.

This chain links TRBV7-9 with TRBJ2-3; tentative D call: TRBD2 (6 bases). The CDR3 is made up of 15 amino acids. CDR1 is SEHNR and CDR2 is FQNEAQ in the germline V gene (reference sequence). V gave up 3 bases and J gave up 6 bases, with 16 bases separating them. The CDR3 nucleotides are TGTGCCAGCAGCTTTATTACGGGAGTAGCGGATACGCAGTATTTT. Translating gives CASSFITGVADTQYF.

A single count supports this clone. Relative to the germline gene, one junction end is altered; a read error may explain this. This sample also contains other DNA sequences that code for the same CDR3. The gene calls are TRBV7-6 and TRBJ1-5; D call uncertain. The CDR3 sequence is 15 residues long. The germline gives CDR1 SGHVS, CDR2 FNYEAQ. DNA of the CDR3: TGTGCCAGCAGCCTAGCTGAGGGTGGCAATCAGCCCCAGCATTTT. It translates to CASSLAEGGNQPQHF.

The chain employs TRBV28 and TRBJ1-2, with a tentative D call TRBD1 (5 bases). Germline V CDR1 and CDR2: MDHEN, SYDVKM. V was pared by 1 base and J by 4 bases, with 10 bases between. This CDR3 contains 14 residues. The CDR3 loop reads CASSLLGEPYGYTF. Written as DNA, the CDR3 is TGTGCCAGCAGTTTATTAGGGGAACCCTATGGCTACACCTTC.

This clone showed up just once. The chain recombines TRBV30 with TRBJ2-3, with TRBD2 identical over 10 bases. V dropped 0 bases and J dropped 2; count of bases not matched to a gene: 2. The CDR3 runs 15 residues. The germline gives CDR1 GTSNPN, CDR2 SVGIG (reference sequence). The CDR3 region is CAWSVSGGNTDTQYF. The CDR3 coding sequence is TGTGCCTGGAGTGTTAGCGGGGGGAACACAGATACGCAGTATTTT.

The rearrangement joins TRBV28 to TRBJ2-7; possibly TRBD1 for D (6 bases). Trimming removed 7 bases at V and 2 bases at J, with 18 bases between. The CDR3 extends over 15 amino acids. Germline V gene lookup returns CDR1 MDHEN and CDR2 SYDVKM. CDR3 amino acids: CASTPPGQNPYEQYF. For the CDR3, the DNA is TGTGCCAGCACTCCCCCGGGACAAAATCCCTACGAGCAGTACTTC.

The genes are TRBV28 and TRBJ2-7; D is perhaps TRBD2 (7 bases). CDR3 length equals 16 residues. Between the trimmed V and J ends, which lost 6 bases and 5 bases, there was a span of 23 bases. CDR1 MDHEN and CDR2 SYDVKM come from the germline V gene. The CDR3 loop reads CASRYFRGAAIHEQYF. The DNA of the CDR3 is TGTGCCAGCAGATACTTCCGGGGGGCCGCAATCCACGAGCAGTACTTC.

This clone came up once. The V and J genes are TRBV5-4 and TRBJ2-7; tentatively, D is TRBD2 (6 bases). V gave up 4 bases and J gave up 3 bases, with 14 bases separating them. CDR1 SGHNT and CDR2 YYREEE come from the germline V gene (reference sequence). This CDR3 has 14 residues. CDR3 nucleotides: TGTGCCAGCAGCGCGGGTGGGGGGAACTACGAGCAGTACTTC. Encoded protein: CASSAGGGNYEQYF.

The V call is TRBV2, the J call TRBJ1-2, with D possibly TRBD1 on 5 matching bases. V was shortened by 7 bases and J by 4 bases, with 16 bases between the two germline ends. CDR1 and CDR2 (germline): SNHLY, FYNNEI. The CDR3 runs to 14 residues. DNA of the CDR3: TGTGCCAGCACCGCGGGACCAAAGCTCTATGGCTACACCTTC. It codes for CASTAGPKLYGYTF.

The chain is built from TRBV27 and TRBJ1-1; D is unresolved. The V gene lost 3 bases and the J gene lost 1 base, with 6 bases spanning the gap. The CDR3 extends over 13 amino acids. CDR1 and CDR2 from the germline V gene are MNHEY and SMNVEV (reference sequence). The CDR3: CASSFYQNTEAFF. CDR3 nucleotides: TGTGCCAGCAGTTTCTACCAGAACACTGAAGCTTTCTTT.

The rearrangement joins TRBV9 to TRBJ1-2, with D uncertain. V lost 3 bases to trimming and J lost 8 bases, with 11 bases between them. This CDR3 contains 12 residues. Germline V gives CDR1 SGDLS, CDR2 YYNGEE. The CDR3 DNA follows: TGTGCCAGCAGCGCCGAGATACCGGGCTACACCTTC. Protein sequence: CASSAEIPGYTF.

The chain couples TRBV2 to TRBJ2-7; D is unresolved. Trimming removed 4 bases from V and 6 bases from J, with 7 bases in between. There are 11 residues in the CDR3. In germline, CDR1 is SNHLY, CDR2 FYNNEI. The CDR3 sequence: CASSVYTEQYF. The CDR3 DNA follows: TGTGCCAGCAGTGTGTACACCGAGCAGTACTTC.